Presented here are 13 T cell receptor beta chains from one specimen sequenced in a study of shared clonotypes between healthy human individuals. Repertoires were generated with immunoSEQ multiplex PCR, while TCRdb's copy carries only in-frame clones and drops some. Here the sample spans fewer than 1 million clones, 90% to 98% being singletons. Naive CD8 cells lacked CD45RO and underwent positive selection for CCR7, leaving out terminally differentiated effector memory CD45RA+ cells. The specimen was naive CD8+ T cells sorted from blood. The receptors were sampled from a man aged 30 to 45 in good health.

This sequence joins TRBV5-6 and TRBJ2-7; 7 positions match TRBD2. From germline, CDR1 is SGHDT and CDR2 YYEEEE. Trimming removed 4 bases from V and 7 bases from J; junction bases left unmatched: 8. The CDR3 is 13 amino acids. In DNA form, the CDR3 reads TGTGCCAGCAGCCCCGGACTAGTGGGGGAGCAGTACTTC. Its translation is CASSPGLVGEQYF.

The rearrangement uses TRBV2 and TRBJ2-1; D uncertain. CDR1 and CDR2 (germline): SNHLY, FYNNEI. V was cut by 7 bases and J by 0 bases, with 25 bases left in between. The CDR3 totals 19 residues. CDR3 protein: CASTPSPGGSQSSYNEQFF. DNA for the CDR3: TGTGCCAGCACTCCATCGCCGGGTGGCAGCCAGAGCTCCTACAATGAGCAGTTCTTC.

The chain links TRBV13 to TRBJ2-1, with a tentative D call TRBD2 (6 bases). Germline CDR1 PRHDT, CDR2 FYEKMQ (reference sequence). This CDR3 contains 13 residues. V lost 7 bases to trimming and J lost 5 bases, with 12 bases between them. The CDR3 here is CASTIGGNNEQFF. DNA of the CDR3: TGTGCCAGCACCATCGGGGGAAACAATGAGCAGTTCTTC.

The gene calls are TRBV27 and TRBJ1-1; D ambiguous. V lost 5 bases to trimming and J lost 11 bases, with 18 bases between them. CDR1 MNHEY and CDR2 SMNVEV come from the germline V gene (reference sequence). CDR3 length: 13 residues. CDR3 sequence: CASSPSSDRTAFF. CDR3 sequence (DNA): TGTGCCAGCAGTCCCAGTTCGGATAGAACCGCTTTCTTT.

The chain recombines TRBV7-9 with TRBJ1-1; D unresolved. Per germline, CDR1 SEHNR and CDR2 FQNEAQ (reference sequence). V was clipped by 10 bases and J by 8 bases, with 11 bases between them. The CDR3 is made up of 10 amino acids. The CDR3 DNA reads TGTGCCACCGAAAAAGGGGAAGCTTTCTTT. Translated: CATEKGEAFF.

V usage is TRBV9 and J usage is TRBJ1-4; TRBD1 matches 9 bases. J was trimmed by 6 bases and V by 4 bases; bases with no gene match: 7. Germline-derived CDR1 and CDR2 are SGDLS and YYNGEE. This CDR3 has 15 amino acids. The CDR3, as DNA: TGTGCCAGCAGCCCGACCGGGACAGGGTATGAAAAACTGTTTTTT. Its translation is CASSPTGTGYEKLFF.

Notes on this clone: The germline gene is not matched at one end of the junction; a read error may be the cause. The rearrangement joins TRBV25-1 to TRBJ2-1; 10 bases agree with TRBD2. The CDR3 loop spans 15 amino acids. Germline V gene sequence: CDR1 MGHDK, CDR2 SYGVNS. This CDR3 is CASRVLAGDYDEQFF. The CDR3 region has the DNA TGTGCCAGCAGAGTGCTAGCGGGAGACTACGATGAGCAGTTCTTC.

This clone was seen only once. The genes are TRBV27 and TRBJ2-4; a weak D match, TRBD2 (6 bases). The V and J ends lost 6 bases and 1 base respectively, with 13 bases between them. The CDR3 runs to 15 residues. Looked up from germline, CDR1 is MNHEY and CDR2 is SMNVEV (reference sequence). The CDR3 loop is CASRLTGGAKNIQYF. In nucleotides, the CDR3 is TGTGCCAGCAGGCTTACCGGGGGTGCCAAAAACATTCAGTACTTC.

In DNA form, the CDR3 reads TGTGCCAGCAACACAAATCTGCGGGAAGTCTCCGGGGAGCTGTTTTTT. Its translation: CASNTNLREVSGELFF. The chain carries TRBV2 and TRBJ2-2; the D gene is possibly TRBD2 (6 bases). Trimming took off 7 bases at V and 6 bases at J, with 21 bases between the two ends. CDR1 is SNHLY, CDR2 FYNNEI, per germline. This CDR3 has 16 amino acids.

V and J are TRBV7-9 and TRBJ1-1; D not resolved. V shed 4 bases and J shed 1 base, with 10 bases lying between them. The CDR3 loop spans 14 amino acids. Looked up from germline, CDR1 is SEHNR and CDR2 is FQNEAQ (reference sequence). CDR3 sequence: CASSSSAGNTEAFF. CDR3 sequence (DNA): TGTGCCAGCAGCTCCTCGGCGGGGAACACTGAAGCTTTCTTT.

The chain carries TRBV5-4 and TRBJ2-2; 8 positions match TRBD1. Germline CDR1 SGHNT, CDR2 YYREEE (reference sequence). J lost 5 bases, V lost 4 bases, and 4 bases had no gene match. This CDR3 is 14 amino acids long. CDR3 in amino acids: CASSGQGSTGELFF. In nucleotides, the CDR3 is TGTGCCAGCAGCGGACAGGGAAGTACCGGGGAGCTGTTTTTT.

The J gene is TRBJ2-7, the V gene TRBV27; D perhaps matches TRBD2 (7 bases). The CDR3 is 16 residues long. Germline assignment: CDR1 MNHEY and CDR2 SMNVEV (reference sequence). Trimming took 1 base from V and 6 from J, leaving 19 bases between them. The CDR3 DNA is TGTGCCAGCAGTTTATACCGCCCGGGGGGCACTGGCGAGCAGTACTTC. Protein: CASSLYRPGGTGEQYF.

CDR3 DNA: TGTGCCAGCAGCTTAAGGGGCGACCGCTTCTATGGCTACACCTTC. As protein: CASSLRGDRFYGYTF. The rearrangement links TRBV13 to TRBJ1-2; TRBD1 is a possible D gene (5 bases). Germline V gene lookup returns CDR1 PRHDT and CDR2 FYEKMQ (reference sequence). Between the trimmed V and J ends, which lost 2 bases and 4 bases, there was a span of 14 bases. The CDR3 is 15 amino acids.